These 22 T cell receptor beta chains were sequenced from one sample in a study of T-cell reconstitution after alpha-beta-depleted transplantation in children. A library of TCRbeta sequences, prepared with unique molecular identifiers, was generated. TCRdb passed the PCR reads through MiXCR, listing each CDR3 protein once. This sample carries 700,000 or so distinct CDR3 sequences, around 12% of them seen once, and the ten largest clones take about 0.79%. The material sequenced was PBMCs, taken before TCRalphabeta/CD19-depleted stem cell transplant. The source of these receptors is a girl aged 2 to 10 with congenital amegakaryocytic thrombocytopenia, due to receive a stem cell transplant.

This clonotype was counted at least ten times. The rearrangement links TRBV20-1 to TRBJ1-2; D is unresolved. CDR1 is DFQATT, CDR2 SNEGSKA, per germline (reference sequence). The V end lost 7 bases, the J end lost 7 bases, and 13 bases lay between the germline ends. The CDR3 totals 11 residues. CDR3 amino acids: CSGTLGPGYTF. CDR3 bases: TGCAGTGGTACACTTGGGCCTGGCTACACCTTC.

The rearrangement uses TRBV18 and TRBJ2-5, with 8 bases that match TRBD1. Trimming cost V 5 bases and J 2 bases; bases outside gene matches: 7. This CDR3 is 15 amino acids long. CDR1 and CDR2 from the germline V gene are KGHSH and LQKENI. The CDR3 nucleotides read TGTGCCAGCTCAGTGGGGACAGGTGCTCAAGAGACCCAGTACTTC. Translated, it gives CASSVGTGAQETQYF.

This clonotype was counted at least ten times. The chain uses TRBV15 and TRBJ1-1; D is ambiguous. This CDR3 contains 15 residues. The V end lost 0 bases, the J end lost 0 bases, and 8 bases lay between the germline ends. Germline lookup yields CDR1 LNHNV and CDR2 YYDKDF (reference sequence). The CDR3 loop is CATSRDLRMNTEAFF. The CDR3 DNA is TGTGCCACCAGCAGAGATCTAAGGATGAACACTGAAGCTTTCTTT.

V usage is TRBV27 and J usage is TRBJ2-1, with D hard to call. Trimming pared 2 bases from V and 3 bases from J, leaving 8 bases between. This CDR3 has 14 amino acids. From germline, CDR1 is MNHEY and CDR2 SMNVEV (reference sequence). The CDR3 region has the DNA TGTGCCAGCAGTTTAGACCAAATCTACAATGAGCAGTTCTTC. It codes for CASSLDQIYNEQFF.

The gene calls are TRBV12-3 or TRBV12-4 and TRBJ2-5, with 8 nucleotides matching TRBD2. The CDR3 spans 14 residues. V was pared by 7 bases and J by 5 bases, with 9 bases of the junction left unmatched. The CDR3, as DNA: TGTGCCAGCAACTTAGCGGGAATGTGGGAGACCCAGTACTTC. It codes for CASNLAGMWETQYF.

The gene calls are TRBV5-1 and TRBJ2-1, with D uncertain. The CDR3 has 15 amino acids. Germline values: CDR1 SGHRS, CDR2 YFSETQ. Between the trimmed V and J ends, which lost 4 bases and 1 base, there was a span of 12 bases. The CDR3 is CASSRRDWSYNEQFF. CDR3 in DNA: TGCGCCAGCAGCCGAAGAGATTGGTCCTACAATGAGCAGTTCTTC.

This clonotype was seen a few times. This chain joins TRBV5-1 and TRBJ2-3; no reliable D call. Trimming removed 3 bases from V and 0 bases from J, with 11 bases in between. CDR3 length: 15 amino acids. Per germline, CDR1 SGHRS and CDR2 YFSETQ. CDR3 DNA sequence: TGCGCCAGCAGCTCAGGAGTTACTAGCACAGATACGCAGTATTTT. Translation: CASSSGVTSTDTQYF.

In this sample, this clonotype turned up many times. This chain joins TRBV6-5 and TRBJ2-7; 8 bases agree with TRBD1. The germline gives CDR1 MNHEY, CDR2 SVGAGI. The CDR3 consists of 12 residues. V shed 5 bases and J 5 bases; nucleotides not matched to a gene: 2. This CDR3 is CASSQGAHEQYF. In nucleotides, the CDR3 is TGTGCCAGCAGTCAGGGGGCACACGAGCAGTACTTC.

This clonotype was seen only a few times. V gene TRBV29-1 combines with J gene TRBJ2-5; TRBD1 matches at 8 bases. The V and J ends lost 4 bases and 4 bases, in that order; junction bases with no gene match: 5. This CDR3 region has 13 residues. The germline V gene has CDR1 SQVTM and CDR2 ANQGSEA. This CDR3 is CSVVQGAGETQYF. CDR3 coding DNA: TGCAGCGTTGTCCAGGGGGCAGGAGAGACCCAGTACTTC.

This clonotype was seen many times. V and J are TRBV7-9 and TRBJ2-1; 7 bases line up with TRBD2. Per the germline V gene, CDR1 is SEHNR and CDR2 is FQNEAQ (reference sequence). J gave up 5 bases and V 2 bases, and 12 bases lay outside the gene matches. This CDR3 contains 17 residues. This CDR3 is CASSLLGGRLADNEQFF. In DNA, the CDR3 is TGTGCCAGCAGCTTACTCGGGGGGAGGCTAGCGGACAATGAGCAGTTCTTC.

In its sample, this clonotype was seen a few times. J is TRBJ2-2 and V is TRBV5-1; D is possibly TRBD2 (6 bases). Germline V gene lookup returns CDR1 SGHRS and CDR2 YFSETQ. This CDR3 comprises 17 residues. V gave up 0 bases and J gave up 5 bases, with 17 bases separating them. CDR3 coding DNA: TGCGCCAGCAGCTTGGCCGTTCGTCCGGGAGTGACCGGGGAGCTGTTTTTT. It yields the protein CASSLAVRPGVTGELFF.

This clonotype was recorded many times. As DNA, the CDR3 is TGCGCCAGCACCTCCCCGGACGGGGGATTTGTTGAGCAGTTCTTC. This translates into CASTSPDGGFVEQFF. J is TRBJ2-1 and V is TRBV5-1; TRBD2 might be the D (6 bases). The CDR3 runs to 15 residues. V was pared by 6 bases and J by 9 bases, with 22 bases between. Germline lookup yields CDR1 SGHRS and CDR2 YFSETQ.

The rearrangement joins TRBV19 to TRBJ1-2; TRBD1 aligns across 7 bases. CDR1 and CDR2 (germline): LNHDA, SQIVND (reference sequence). V shed 3 bases and J 4 bases; nucleotides not matched to a gene: 2. CDR3 length equals 13 residues. The CDR3 coding sequence is TGTGCCAGTAGTATGGGGGACAGCTATGGCTACACCTTC. Its translation is CASSMGDSYGYTF.

This clonotype was picked up many times. The CDR3 DNA sequence: TGTGCCAGCAGCAGAGGACCTTCCTACGAGCAGTACTTC. It yields the protein CASSRGPSYEQYF. The rearrangement uses TRBV7-2 and TRBJ2-7; D gene unclear. CDR1 and CDR2 (germline): SGHTA, FQGNSA. The V gene lost 5 bases and the J gene lost 1 base, with 9 bases spanning the gap. The CDR3 is 13 residues long. Looking up the rest from reference TRBV7-2 and TRBJ2-7 gives the full variable domain: GAGVSQSPSNKVTEKGKDVELRCDPISGHTALYWYRQSLGQGLEFLIYFQGNSAPDKSGLPSDRFSAERTGGSVSTLTIQRTQQEDSAVYLCASSRGPSYEQYFGPGTRLTVT.

This clonotype was detected a few times. CDR3 residues: CAITPTGRNTEAFF. In DNA, the CDR3 is TGTGCCATCACCCCGACAGGTAGGAACACTGAAGCTTTCTTT. The chain uses TRBV10-3 and TRBJ1-1; a possible D gene is TRBD1 (6 bases). Germline loops: CDR1 ENHRY, CDR2 SYGVKD. This CDR3 spans 14 amino acids. The V end lost 7 bases, the J end lost 1 base, and 13 bases lay between the germline ends.

There are many counts of this clonotype. This sequence joins TRBV28 and TRBJ2-1; D unresolved. CDR3 length: 15 amino acids. Trimming cost V 3 bases and J 0 bases, with 9 bases left between them. Germline CDR1 reads MDHEN; CDR2 reads SYDVKM. Here the CDR3 reads CASSLPPSSYNEQFF. The CDR3 nucleotides are TGTGCCAGCAGTTTGCCCCCCAGCTCCTACAATGAGCAGTTCTTC.

This clonotype was seen only a few times. The gene calls are TRBV5-1 and TRBJ1-1, with TRBD1 matching 10 bases. Per the germline V gene, CDR1 is SGHRS and CDR2 is YFSETQ. CDR3 length: 16 residues. With V trimmed by 3 bases and J by 4 bases, 9 bases remained unmatched. The DNA for the CDR3 is TGCGCCAGCAGCTCAACAGAGACAGGGGGCCTCACTGAAGCTTTCTTT. Protein sequence: CASSSTETGGLTEAFF.

This clonotype was counted at least ten times. CDR3: CASSLSKTSGRLSEQFF. The CDR3, as DNA: TGCGCCAGCAGCTTATCGAAAACTAGCGGGAGGTTGAGTGAGCAGTTCTTC. The J gene is TRBJ2-1, the V gene TRBV5-1; 12 bases fit TRBD2. Per germline, CDR1 SGHRS and CDR2 YFSETQ. The CDR3 extends over 17 amino acids. The junction had 12 bases not matched to a gene; V was cut back by 2 bases and J by 9 bases.

V and J are TRBV29-1 and TRBJ2-2, with 7 bases identical to TRBD2. CDR1 and CDR2 from the germline V gene are SQVTM and ANQGSEA. CDR3 size: 12 residues. Trimming took 4 bases from V and 6 from J; bases not matched to a gene: 2. The CDR3 reads CSVVRGAGELFF. The DNA of the CDR3 is TGCAGCGTTGTCCGGGGGGCCGGGGAGCTGTTTTTT.

Points on this clonotype: At one end, the junction sequence differs from germline, possibly due to a read error. The genes are TRBV20-1 and TRBJ2-7, with a weak D call TRBD2 (5 bases). This CDR3 has 16 amino acids. From germline, CDR1 is DFQATT and CDR2 SNEGSKA (reference sequence). Here the CDR3 reads CCARDLAESATYEQYF. In DNA form, the CDR3 reads TGCTGTGCTAGAGATCTAGCCGAGAGCGCAACCTACGAGCAGTACTTC.

This chain joins TRBV4-1 and TRBJ2-1; 8 bases match TRBD1. The CDR3 is 12 residues long. The trim removed 6 bases at V and 9 bases at J, leaving 4 bases unmatched. In germline, CDR1 is MGHRA, CDR2 YSYEKL. The CDR3 sequence is CASRSQGGEQFF. DNA of the CDR3: TGCGCCAGCAGGTCACAGGGGGGTGAGCAGTTCTTC.

This chain connects TRBV7-9 to TRBJ2-3, with TRBD2 as a possible D gene (6 bases). Trimming shortened V by 5 bases and J by 6 bases, and 15 bases separated the two germline ends. CDR1 and CDR2 from the germline V gene are SEHNR and FQNEAQ (reference sequence). The CDR3 is made up of 14 amino acids. The CDR3 DNA is TGTGCCAGCAGCCCGAACGGAGGGTGGGATACGCAGTATTTT. Protein sequence: CASSPNGGWDTQYF.